A selection of T cell receptor beta chains follows, all from one sample in a study of Ad26.COV2.S vaccination and SARS-CoV-2 variants. Sequencing was performed with immunoSEQ multiplex PCR; in TCRdb, only in-frame clones are kept and a portion is missing. The profile shows about 350,000 clones, around nine tenths of them singletons. Here the sequenced sample was peripheral blood, taken in a trial of Ad26.COV2.S vaccine versus placebo. The receptors derive from a person between 18 and 60 years old who received the Ad26.COV2.S COVID-19 vaccine or a placebo. CDR3s include the opening cysteine and the closing phenylalanine or tryptophan. Each record gives: D gene, clone size, J gene, V gene, CDR3 protein, CDR3 DNA. The D gene is left open where the match is weak. Only some rows state a clone size, as once, few, many or a class for expanded clones.

>.|.|TRBJ2-7|TRBV30
CAWSRSGIYEQYF
TGTGCCTGGAGTCGTTCAGGGATCTACGAGCAGTACTTC
>TRBD2|.|TRBJ2-2|TRBV5-6
CASSSAAGVSSNTGELFF
TGTGCCAGCAGCTCCGCAGCGGGAGTCAGTTCGAACACCGGGGAGCTGTTTTTT
>TRBD2|once|TRBJ2-3|TRBV5-1
CASDSLGGGGSPQTDTQYF
TGCGCCAGCGACTCACTCGGGGGTGGCGGGAGTCCTCAGACAGATACGCAGTATTTT
>.|.|TRBJ2-2|TRBV14
CASSQGLGGTGELFF
TGTGCCAGCAGCCAAGGACTCGGCGGCACCGGGGAGCTGTTTTTT
>.|.|TRBJ2-7|TRBV28
CASIGSQASSYEQYF
TGTGCCAGCATCGGTAGTCAGGCTAGCTCCTACGAGCAGTACTTC
>.|few|TRBJ1-3|TRBV29-1
CSVERQAGNTIYF
TGCAGCGTTGAACGACAGGCTGGAAACACCATATATTTT
>TRBD1|.|TRBJ2-7|TRBV11-1
CASRQQGHSSYEQYF
TGTGCCAGCAGACAACAGGGGCACAGCTCCTACGAGCAGTACTTC
>TRBD1|.|TRBJ1-2|TRBV9
CASGGQGYGYTF
TGTGCCAGCGGTGGACAGGGTTATGGCTACACCTTC
>TRBD1|once|TRBJ2-2|TRBV7-2
CASSLAARTGSTGELFF
TGTGCCAGCAGCTTAGCAGCGCGGACAGGGAGCACCGGGGAGCTGTTTTTT
>TRBD2|.|TRBJ2-1|TRBV4-2
CASSLQPTTSAQGPDNEQFF
TGTGCCAGCAGCCTTCAACCCACTACTAGCGCCCAAGGACCGGACAATGAGCAGTTCTTC
>TRBD1|.|TRBJ1-1|TRBV18
CASSLGQGAMNTEAFF
TGTGCCAGCTCCCTCGGACAGGGGGCGATGAACACTGAAGCTTTCTTT
>TRBD1|few|TRBJ1-2|TRBV28
CASSSGQDYGYTF
TGTGCCAGCAGTTCAGGACAGGACTATGGCTACACCTTC
>TRBD2|.|TRBJ2-1|TRBV24-1
CATSDALLAGGYNEQFF
TGTGCCACCAGTGACGCTCTTCTAGCGGGAGGGTACAATGAGCAGTTCTTC
>.|.|TRBJ2-7|TRBV30
CAWSVPPLTSEQYF
TGTGCCTGGAGTGTACCCCCACTGACTAGCGAGCAGTACTTC
>TRBD1|few|TRBJ2-7|TRBV10-3
CAISDLGQGSYEQYF
TGTGCCATCAGTGATCTAGGACAGGGATCATACGAGCAGTACTTC
>.|.|TRBJ1-3|TRBV28
CASSPLGNTIYF
TGTGCCAGCAGCCCGCTGGGGAACACCATATATTTT
>TRBD1|.|TRBJ2-7|TRBV11-2
CASSLDRGFTYEQYF
TGTGCCAGCAGCTTAGACAGGGGGTTTACCTACGAGCAGTACTTC
>.|few|TRBJ1-5|TRBV27
CASSPQGVGQPQHF
TGTGCCAGCAGTCCACAGGGAGTGGGTCAGCCCCAGCATTTT
>.|.|TRBJ2-5|TRBV19
CASSPVRQKQETQYF
TGTGCCAGTAGCCCTGTAAGACAGAAACAAGAGACCCAGTACTTC
>.|.|TRBJ1-2|TRBV29-1
CSVGEEVYGYTF
TGCAGCGTGGGGGAGGAGGTTTATGGCTACACCTTC
>.|.|TRBJ2-1|TRBV6-5
CASSYSLAGRNEQFF
TGTGCCAGCAGTTACTCGTTGGCGGGGCGGAATGAGCAGTTCTTC